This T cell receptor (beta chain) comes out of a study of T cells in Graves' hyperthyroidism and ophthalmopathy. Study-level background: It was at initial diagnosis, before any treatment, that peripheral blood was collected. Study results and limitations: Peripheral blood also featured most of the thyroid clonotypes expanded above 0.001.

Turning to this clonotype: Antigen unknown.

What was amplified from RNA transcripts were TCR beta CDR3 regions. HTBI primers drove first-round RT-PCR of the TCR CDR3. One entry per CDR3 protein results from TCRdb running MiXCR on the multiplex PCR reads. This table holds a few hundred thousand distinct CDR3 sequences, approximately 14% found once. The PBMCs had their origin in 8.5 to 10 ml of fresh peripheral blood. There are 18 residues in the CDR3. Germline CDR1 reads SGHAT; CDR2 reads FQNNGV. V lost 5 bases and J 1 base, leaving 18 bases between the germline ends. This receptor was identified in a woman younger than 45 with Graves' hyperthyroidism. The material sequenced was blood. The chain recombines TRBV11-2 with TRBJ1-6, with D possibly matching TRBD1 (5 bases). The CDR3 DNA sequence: TGTGCCAGCAGCCCATCGCCCGGGGCCGGTTCCTATAATTCACCCCTCCACTTT. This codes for CASSPSPGAGSYNSPLHF.